These T cell receptor beta chains were read from a single sample in a study of shared clonotypes between healthy human individuals. Some clones are missing from TCRdb's copy, which holds only in-frame ones; the method was immunoSEQ multiplex PCR. This sample has around 2,000,000 clones, with roughly 96% found just once. Sequenced material: naive CD4+ T cells sorted from blood. These TCRs come from a man younger than 30 in good health. Each CDR3 is given with its conserved first and last residue. Fields, in order: V gene, clone size, J gene, D gene, CDR3 length, CDR3 DNA, CDR3 protein. D genes are given only for firm matches. Rows may omit the clone size; those that give it use once, few, many or a size class.

v_call: TRBV6-6; clone_size: NA; j_call: TRBJ1-2; d_call: NA; cdr3_length: 15; cdr3_nt: TGTGCCAGCAGTACCCTGGGCAGGGGTACTTTGAGCTACACCTTC; cdr3_aa: CASSTLGRGTLSYTF
v_call: TRBV18; clone_size: NA; j_call: TRBJ1-2; d_call: TRBD1; cdr3_length: 14; cdr3_nt: TGTGCCAGCTCACCGGCGGACAGGAACTATGGCTACACCTTC; cdr3_aa: CASSPADRNYGYTF
v_call: TRBV11-2; clone_size: NA; j_call: TRBJ2-3; d_call: TRBD2; cdr3_length: 18; cdr3_nt: TGTGCCAGCAGCTTGACTCTAGCGGGGGGCGGTTTAACAGATACGCAGTATTTT; cdr3_aa: CASSLTLAGGGLTDTQYF
v_call: TRBV4-3; clone_size: NA; j_call: TRBJ1-5; d_call: NA; cdr3_length: 17; cdr3_nt: TGCGCCAGCAGCCAAGATCCCCCGGGGGGCGGGGGCCAGCCCCAGCATTTT; cdr3_aa: CASSQDPPGGGGQPQHF
v_call: TRBV4-2; clone_size: once; j_call: TRBJ2-7; d_call: NA; cdr3_length: 14; cdr3_nt: TGTGCCAGCAGCTCCGGCCCCTCTACCTACGAGCAGTACTTC; cdr3_aa: CASSSGPSTYEQYF
v_call: TRBV5-8; clone_size: NA; j_call: TRBJ1-5; d_call: TRBD1; cdr3_length: 13; cdr3_nt: TGTGCCAGCAGCCTCAGGGGGGATCAGCCCCAGCATTTT; cdr3_aa: CASSLRGDQPQHF
v_call: TRBV19; clone_size: NA; j_call: TRBJ1-5; d_call: TRBD1; cdr3_length: 14; cdr3_nt: TGTGCAGCCGCGACAGGGTTAGGTAATCAGCCCCAGCATTTT; cdr3_aa: CAAATGLGNQPQHF
v_call: TRBV27; clone_size: NA; j_call: TRBJ1-1; d_call: NA; cdr3_length: 16; cdr3_nt: TGTGCCAGCAGTTATTCACTCAGGGTTGAAGGCACTGAAGCTTTCTTT; cdr3_aa: CASSYSLRVEGTEAFF
v_call: TRBV7-9; clone_size: NA; j_call: TRBJ1-5; d_call: TRBD1; cdr3_length: 16; cdr3_nt: TGTGCCAGCAGCTTCCAGGGGGGCACTAGCAATCAGCCCCAGCATTTT; cdr3_aa: CASSFQGGTSNQPQHF
v_call: TRBV28; clone_size: NA; j_call: TRBJ1-5; d_call: NA; cdr3_length: 17; cdr3_nt: TGTGCCAGCAGTTCCCCCGGGGGAGGGGGGACTAGTCAGCCCCAGCATTTT; cdr3_aa: CASSSPGGGGTSQPQHF
v_call: TRBV2; clone_size: NA; j_call: TRBJ2-5; d_call: NA; cdr3_length: 11; cdr3_nt: TGTGCCAGCTCGTACCAAGAGACCCAGTACTTC; cdr3_aa: CASSYQETQYF
v_call: TRBV5-8; clone_size: NA; j_call: TRBJ2-3; d_call: NA; cdr3_length: 13; cdr3_nt: TGTGCCAGCAGCCCCGCCTACACAGATACGCAGTATTTT; cdr3_aa: CASSPAYTDTQYF
v_call: TRBV7-2; clone_size: NA; j_call: TRBJ1-5; d_call: TRBD1; cdr3_length: 16; cdr3_nt: TGTGCCAGCAGCTTTTACGGGACAGATAGAAATCAGCCCCAGCATTTT; cdr3_aa: CASSFYGTDRNQPQHF
v_call: TRBV10-1; clone_size: NA; j_call: TRBJ2-3; d_call: TRBD1; cdr3_length: 14; cdr3_nt: TGCGCCAGCAGGCCCGGGACAGGTACAGATACGCAGTATTTT; cdr3_aa: CASRPGTGTDTQYF